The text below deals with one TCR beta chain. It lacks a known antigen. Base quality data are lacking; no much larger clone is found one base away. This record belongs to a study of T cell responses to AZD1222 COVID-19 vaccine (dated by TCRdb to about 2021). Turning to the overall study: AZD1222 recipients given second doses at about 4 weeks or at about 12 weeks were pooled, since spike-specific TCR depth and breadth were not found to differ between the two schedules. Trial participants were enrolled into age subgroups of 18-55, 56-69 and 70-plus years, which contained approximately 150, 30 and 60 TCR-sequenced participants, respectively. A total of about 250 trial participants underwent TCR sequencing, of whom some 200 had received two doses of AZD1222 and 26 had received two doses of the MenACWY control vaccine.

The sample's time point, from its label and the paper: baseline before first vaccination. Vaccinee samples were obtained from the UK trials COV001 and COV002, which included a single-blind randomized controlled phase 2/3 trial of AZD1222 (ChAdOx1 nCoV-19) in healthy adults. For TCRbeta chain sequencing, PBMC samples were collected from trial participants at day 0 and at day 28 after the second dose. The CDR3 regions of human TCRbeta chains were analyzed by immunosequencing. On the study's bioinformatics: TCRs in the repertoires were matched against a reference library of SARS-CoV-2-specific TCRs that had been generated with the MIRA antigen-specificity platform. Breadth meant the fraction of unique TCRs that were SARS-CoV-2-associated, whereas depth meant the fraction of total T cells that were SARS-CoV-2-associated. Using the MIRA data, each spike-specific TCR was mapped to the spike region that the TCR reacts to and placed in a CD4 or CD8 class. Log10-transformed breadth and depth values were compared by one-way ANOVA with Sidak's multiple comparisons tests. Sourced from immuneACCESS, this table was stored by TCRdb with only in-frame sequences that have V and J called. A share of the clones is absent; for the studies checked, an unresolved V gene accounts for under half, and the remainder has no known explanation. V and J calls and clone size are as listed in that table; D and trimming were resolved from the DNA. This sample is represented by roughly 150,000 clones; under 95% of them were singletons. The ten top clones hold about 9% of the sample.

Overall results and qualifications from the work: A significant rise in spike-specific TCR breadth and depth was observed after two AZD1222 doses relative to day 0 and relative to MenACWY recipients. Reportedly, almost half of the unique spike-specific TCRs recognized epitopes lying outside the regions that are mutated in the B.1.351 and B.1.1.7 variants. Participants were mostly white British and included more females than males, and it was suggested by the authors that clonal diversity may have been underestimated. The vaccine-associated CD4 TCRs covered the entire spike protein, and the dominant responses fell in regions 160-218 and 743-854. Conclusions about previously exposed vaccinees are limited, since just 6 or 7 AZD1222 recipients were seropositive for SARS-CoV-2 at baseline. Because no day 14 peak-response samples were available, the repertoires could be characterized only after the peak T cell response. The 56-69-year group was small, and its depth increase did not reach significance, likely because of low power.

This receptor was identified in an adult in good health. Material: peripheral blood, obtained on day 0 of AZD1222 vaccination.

The base sequence is TGCGCCAGCAGCTCCGACAGGTCAAATGGCTACACCTTC. Translated, it gives CASSSDRSNGYTF. The V and J segments used are TRBV5-1 and TRBJ1-2, with a tentative D gene TRBD1 over 6 matching bases. CDR3 length: 13 amino acids, cysteine to phenylalanine. Only CDR3 DNA remains: 39 bases, in frame from the first base. According to the germline V gene, CDR1 reads SGHRS and CDR2 reads YFSETQ. The V and J ends are trimmed by 3 bases and 6 bases, leaving 12 bases between them. Beyond the CDR3, the reference TRBV5-1 and TRBJ1-2 genes provide the residues; the full variable domain reads: KAGVTQTPRYLIKTRGQQVTLSCSPISGHRSVSWYQQTPGQGLQFLFEYFSETQRNKGNFPGRFSGRQFSNSRSEMNVSTLELGDSALYLCASSSDRSNGYTFGSGTRLTVV.